These 13 T cell receptor beta chains were all obtained from the same sample, sequenced in a study of CD8+ T cells in alopecia areata. Extraction and reverse transcription of RNA yielded cDNA as the sequencing template. TCRdb's table, derived via immunoSEQ multiplex PCR, lists solely in-frame clones and lacks some. The profile covers roughly 97,000 clones, with about two fifths appearing a single time and around 1.5% taken by the ten largest. Sequencing used CD4+ T cells sorted from blood. The source of these receptors is a human donor with alopecia areata.

The rearrangement uses TRBV6-5 and TRBJ2-5; maybe TRBD1 (6 bases). Germline lookup yields CDR1 MNHEY and CDR2 SVGAGI. V was pared by 0 bases and J by 5 bases, with 7 bases between. The CDR3 has 13 amino acids. The CDR3 reads CASSYSGAETQYF. The CDR3 DNA sequence: TGTGCCAGCAGTTACTCGGGGGCGGAGACCCAGTACTTC.

The chain carries TRBV7-2 and TRBJ2-1; the D gene is possibly TRBD2 (5 bases). This CDR3 comprises 16 residues. CDR1 SGHTA and CDR2 FQGNSA come from the germline V gene. V dropped 5 bases and J dropped 0 bases, with 14 bases sitting between them. The CDR3 nucleotides are TGTGCCAGCAGCAAAAGGCGACTAAGCTCCTACAATGAGCAGTTCTTC. It yields the protein CASSKRRLSSYNEQFF.

The chain is built from TRBV11-2 and TRBJ2-2, with D perhaps TRBD1 (6 bases). Germline CDR1 SGHAT, CDR2 FQNNGV. V was shortened by 5 bases and J by 0 bases, with 13 bases between the two germline ends. CDR3 size: 16 residues. The DNA of the CDR3 is TGTGCCAGCAGCCGCGGACAGTTTTCGAACACCGGGGAGCTGTTTTTT. Translating it yields CASSRGQFSNTGELFF.

CDR3: CASSLRADTQYF. The CDR3, as DNA: TGTGCCAGCTCACTTAGGGCAGATACGCAGTATTTT. The chain is built from TRBV18 and TRBJ2-3, with D hard to call. The V gene lost 4 bases and the J gene lost 4 bases, with 6 bases spanning the gap. The CDR3 covers 12 residues. The germline V gene encodes CDR1 KGHSH and CDR2 LQKENI.

This clone was found a few times. The chain employs TRBV19 and TRBJ1-5; D unclear. Germline V gene data show CDR1 as LNHDA and CDR2 as SQIVND (reference sequence). This CDR3 is 11 amino acids long. V was trimmed by 5 bases and J by 11 bases, leaving 10 bases between them. The CDR3 DNA reads TGTGCCAGTAGTCGCGATTTGACCCAGCATTTT. This codes for CASSRDLTQHF.

This chain uses TRBV4-3 with TRBJ2-5; D uncertain. There are 15 residues in the CDR3. Germline V CDR1 and CDR2: LGHNA, YSLEER. Trimming shortened V by 4 bases and J by 1 base, and 13 bases separated the two germline ends. The CDR3 loop is CASSLDHRSQETQYF. The CDR3 bases are TGCGCCAGCAGCCTCGACCACCGCAGCCAAGAGACCCAGTACTTC.

DNA for the CDR3: TGTGCCAGTAGTAGCCAGGGCATCACAGATACGCAGTATTTT. Translating gives CASSSQGITDTQYF. The chain joins TRBV19 to TRBJ2-3, with a weak D call TRBD1 (5 bases). CDR1 LNHDA and CDR2 SQIVND come from the germline V gene (reference sequence). The germline V and J ends were trimmed by 4 bases and 2 bases, with 10 bases remaining between them. This CDR3 has 14 residues. Full variable domain (rest looked up from reference TRBV19 and TRBJ2-3): DGGITQSPKYLFRKEGQNVTLSCEQNLNHDAMYWYRQDPGQGLRLIYYSQIVNDFQKGDIAEGYSVSREKKESFPLTVTSAQKNPTAFYLCASSSQGITDTQYFGPGTRLTVL.

The genes are TRBV6-1 and TRBJ2-5; no definite D call. Trimming removed 7 bases from V and 4 bases from J, with 16 bases in between. This CDR3 has 14 amino acids. CDR1 and CDR2 from the germline V gene are MNHNS and SASEGT. In nucleotides, the CDR3 is TGTGCCAGCACCCTGACGGCGCCCGGAGAGACCCAGTACTTC. It translates to CASTLTAPGETQYF.

The chain links TRBV9 to TRBJ2-3; 8 nucleotides agree with TRBD1. V dropped 0 bases and J dropped 2; count of bases not matched to a gene: 8. From germline, CDR1 is SGDLS and CDR2 YYNGEE. The CDR3 is 17 amino acids. The CDR3: CASSVAGRGPDTDTQYF. In DNA form, the CDR3 reads TGTGCCAGCAGCGTAGCTGGCAGGGGGCCGGACACAGATACGCAGTATTTT.

The chain uses TRBV4-3 and TRBJ2-4, with D uncertain. Germline V gene data show CDR1 as LGHNA and CDR2 as YSLEER. Trimming took 1 base from V and 2 from J, leaving 3 bases between them. This CDR3 has 13 amino acids. CDR3: CASSQVPKNIQYF. CDR3 nucleotide sequence: TGCGCCAGCAGCCAAGTGCCCAAAAACATTCAGTACTTC.

The genes are TRBV30 and TRBJ1-5, with D perhaps matching TRBD1 (6 bases). The CDR3 contains 13 residues. Trimming stripped 6 bases from V and 6 bases from J, with 15 bases between. In germline, CDR1 is GTSNPN, CDR2 SVGIG (reference sequence). The CDR3: CACSPGATQPQHF. CDR3 coding DNA: TGTGCCTGTTCTCCGGGGGCGACTCAGCCCCAGCATTTT. The variable domain in full, with the rest retrieved from reference TRBV30 and TRBJ1-5, is SQTIHQWPATLVQPVGSPLSLECTVEGTSNPNLYWYRQAAGRGLQLLFYSVGIGQISSEVPQNLSASRPQDRQFILSSKKLLLSDSGFYLCACSPGATQPQHFGDGTRLSIL.

The chain has TRBV30 and TRBJ2-7; 8 positions match TRBD1. The length of the CDR3 is 12 residues. Germline loops: CDR1 GTSNPN, CDR2 SVGIG (reference sequence). V was clipped by 5 bases and J by 2 bases; unmatched bases: 2. The CDR3 loop reads CAWRTGTYEQYF. For the CDR3, the DNA is TGTGCCTGGCGGACAGGGACCTACGAGCAGTACTTC.

J is TRBJ2-4 and V is TRBV5-4; D is unclear. CDR1 and CDR2 from the germline V gene are SGHNT and YYREEE (reference sequence). Deletions cut 3 bases from V and 0 bases from J, with 7 bases between. The CDR3 spans 14 residues. The CDR3 loop reads CASSSTRAKNIQYF. CDR3 DNA sequence: TGTGCCAGCAGCTCTACACGAGCCAAAAACATTCAGTACTTC.